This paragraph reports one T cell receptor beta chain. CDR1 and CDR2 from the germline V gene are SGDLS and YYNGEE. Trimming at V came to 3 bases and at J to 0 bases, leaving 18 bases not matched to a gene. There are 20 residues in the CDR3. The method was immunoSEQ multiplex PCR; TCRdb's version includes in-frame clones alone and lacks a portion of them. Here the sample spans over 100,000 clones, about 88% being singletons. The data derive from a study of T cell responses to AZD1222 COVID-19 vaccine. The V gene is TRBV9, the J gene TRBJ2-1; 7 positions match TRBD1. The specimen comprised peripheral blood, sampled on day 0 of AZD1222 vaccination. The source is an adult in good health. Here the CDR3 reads CASSAYRDSFADPSYNEQFF. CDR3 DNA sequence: TGTGCCAGCAGCGCTTACCGGGACAGCTTCGCTGACCCCTCCTACAATGAGCAGTTCTTC.